Sequencing of this TCR beta chain was carried out in a study of identical twins. Notes on the study in general: In cord blood, abundant beta clonotypes had fewer insertions; memory showed no trend.

The CDR3 runs 13 residues. Germline-derived CDR1 and CDR2 are DFQATT and SNEGSKA (reference sequence). V lost 6 bases to trimming and J lost 6 bases; unmatched junction nucleotides: 8. Points on this clonotype: What it binds is not known.

TCRdb reprocessed the 5' RACE reads with MiXCR, giving one entry per CDR3 protein. The sample has roughly 480,000 distinct CDR3 sequences, roughly a quarter seen once. The same data also contributed to another study, on T cells expressing NK-cell markers. This second study says: In four donors, these clonotypes also led the CD3+CD56-NKG2C+ fraction.

This chain connects TRBV20-1 to TRBJ2-4; TRBD1 matches at 7 bases. This TCR derives from a woman younger than 30 in good health. Sequencing was done on a sample of CD4+ T cells sorted from blood. DNA for the CDR3: TGCAGTGCGTGGACAGGTGGGGGAAACATTCAGTACTTC. It encodes CSAWTGGGNIQYF.